Listed here are 3 T cell receptor beta chains from one sample, sequenced in a study of cytomegalovirus exposure and HLA in healthy donors. The PCR used 60 Vbeta and 13 Jbeta primers. Some clones are missing from TCRdb's copy, which holds only in-frame ones; the method was immunoSEQ multiplex PCR. The sample table sets out about 200,000 clones. Material for sequencing was PBMCs. These receptors were collected from a boy younger than 18 in good health and CMV-seronegative.

The V gene is TRBV5-4, the J gene TRBJ2-5; no reliable D call. Trimming cost V 2 bases and J 5 bases, with 7 bases left between them. Germline values: CDR1 SGHNT, CDR2 YYREEE (reference sequence). The CDR3 consists of 12 residues. CDR3 in DNA: TGTGCCAGCAGCTTTTCTAGTGAGACCCAGTACTTC. Translated, it gives CASSFSSETQYF.

The chain couples TRBV6-5 to TRBJ1-1, with a weak D call TRBD1 (5 bases). The V gene's germline CDR1 is MNHEY and CDR2 SVGAGI. CDR3 length: 15 residues. Trimming cost V 5 bases and J 1 base, with 14 bases left between them. The CDR3: CASSQGQFRNTEAFF. The CDR3 bases are TGTGCCAGCAGTCAAGGACAATTCCGGAACACTGAAGCTTTCTTT.

The V gene is TRBV27, the J gene TRBJ2-1; TRBD2 matches 9 bases. After removal of 5 bases from V and 0 bases from J, the junction contained 2 bases not matched to a gene. The CDR3 has 15 amino acids. Looked up from germline, CDR1 is MNHEY and CDR2 is SMNVEV (reference sequence). CDR3 protein: CASSPRGGSYNEQFF. The CDR3 nucleotides read TGTGCCAGCAGTCCGCGGGGGGGCTCCTACAATGAGCAGTTCTTC.